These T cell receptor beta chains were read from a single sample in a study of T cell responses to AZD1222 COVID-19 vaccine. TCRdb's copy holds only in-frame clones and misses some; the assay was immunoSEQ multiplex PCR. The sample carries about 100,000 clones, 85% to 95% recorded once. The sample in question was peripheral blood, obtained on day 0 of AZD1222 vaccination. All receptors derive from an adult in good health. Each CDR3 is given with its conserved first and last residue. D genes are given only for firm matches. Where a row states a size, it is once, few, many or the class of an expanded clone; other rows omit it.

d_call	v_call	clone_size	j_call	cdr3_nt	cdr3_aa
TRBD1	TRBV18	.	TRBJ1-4	TGTGCCAGCTCACCAATCATGACAGGGGCGAATGAAAAACTGTTTTTT	CASSPIMTGANEKLFF
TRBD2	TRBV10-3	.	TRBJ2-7	TGTGCCATCAGCGATGGGATAGCGGGGAGTTCCTACGAGCAGTACTTC	CAISDGIAGSSYEQYF
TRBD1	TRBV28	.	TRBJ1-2	TGTGCCAGCAGTGGAGGGACAGGCACGGCTGGCTACACCTTC	CASSGGTGTAGYTF
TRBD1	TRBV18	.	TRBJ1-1	TGTGCCAGCTCACCCGACAGGGTAGACACTGAAGCTTTCTTT	CASSPDRVDTEAFF
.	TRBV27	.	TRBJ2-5	TGTGCCAGCAGCACCGGGGCACAAGAGACCCAGTACTTC	CASSTGAQETQYF
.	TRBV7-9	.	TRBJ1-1	TGTGCCAGCAGCTTAAGGCGGGAAGCTTTCTTT	CASSLRREAFF
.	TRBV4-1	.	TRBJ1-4	TGCGCCAGCAGCTCTCACTTGGGGAGGATTAATGAAAAACTGTTTTTT	CASSSHLGRINEKLFF
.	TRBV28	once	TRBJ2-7	TGTGCCAGCAGGAAGCCGACAACCTACGAGCAGTACTTC	CASRKPTTYEQYF
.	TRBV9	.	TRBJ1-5	TGTGCCAGCAGCGTAGAAGACCTGGGGGCGCCCCAGCATTTT	CASSVEDLGAPQHF
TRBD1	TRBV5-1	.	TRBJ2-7	TGCGCCAGCTCTATGCCCGGGACAGGACACGAGCAGTACTTC	CASSMPGTGHEQYF
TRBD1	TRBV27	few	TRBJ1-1	TGTGCCAGCAGTTTCATACAGGGGGGGAACACTGAAGCTTTCTTT	CASSFIQGGNTEAFF
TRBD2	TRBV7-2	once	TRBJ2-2	TGTGCCAGCAGCTACTCTAGCGGGAGTGGAACCGGGGAGCTGTTTTTT	CASSYSSGSGTGELFF
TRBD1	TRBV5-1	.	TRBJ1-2	TGCGCCAGCAGCCCCTGGACAGGATCCCTCTATGGCTACACCTTC	CASSPWTGSLYGYTF
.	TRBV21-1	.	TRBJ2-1	TGTGCCCCGGCTCGACTAGCGGCAAACAATGAGCAGTTCTTC	CAPARLAANNEQFF
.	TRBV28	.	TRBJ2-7	TGTGCCAGCAGTCCTCGGAACTATTACGAGCAGTACTTC	CASSPRNYYEQYF
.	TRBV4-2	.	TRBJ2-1	TGTGCCAGCAGCCAAGATCGGACCTCCTACGATGAGCAGTTCTTC	CASSQDRTSYDEQFF
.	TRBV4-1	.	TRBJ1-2	TGCGCCAGCAGCCAAGAGAACAGGATCTATGGCTACACCTTC	CASSQENRIYGYTF
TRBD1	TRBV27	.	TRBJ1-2	TGTGCCAGCAGTTCGTACAGGGGTTATGGCTACACCTTC	CASSSYRGYGYTF
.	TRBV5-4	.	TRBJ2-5	TGTGCCAGCAGCGCCCCAGGGGAGACCCAGTACTTC	CASSAPGETQYF
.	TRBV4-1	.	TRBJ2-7	TGCGCCAGCAGCTCCGCCCTGGCACCCTACGAGCAGTACTTC	CASSSALAPYEQYF
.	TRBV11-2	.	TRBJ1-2	TGTGCCAGCAGCTTAGAGTCCTATGGCTACACCTTC	CASSLESYGYTF
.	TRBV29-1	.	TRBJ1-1	TGCAGCGCCACACCATCCGAGGGCACTGAAGCTTTCTTT	CSATPSEGTEAFF
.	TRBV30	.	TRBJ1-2	TGTGCCTGGAGGGGGACAATTGATGGCTACACCTTC	CAWRGTIDGYTF
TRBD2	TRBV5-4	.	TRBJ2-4	TGTGCCAGCAGCAAAACCGGGAGGGAGGGAAACATTCAGTACTTC	CASSKTGREGNIQYF
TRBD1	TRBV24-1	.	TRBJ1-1	TGTGCCACCAGTGGTCAGGGGGCGGGGGACACTGAAGCTTTCTTT	CATSGQGAGDTEAFF
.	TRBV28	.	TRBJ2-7	TGTGCCAGCAAGGGAGCGGGACATGAGCAGTACTTC	CASKGAGHEQYF
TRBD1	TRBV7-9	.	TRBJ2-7	TGTGCCAGCAGCTCCTGGGACAGGCGAGGGGCCTACGAGCAGTACTTC	CASSSWDRRGAYEQYF
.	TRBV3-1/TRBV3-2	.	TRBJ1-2	TGTGCCAGCAGCCAAAGGGCGGCGAGCTATGGCTACACCTTC	CASSQRAASYGYTF
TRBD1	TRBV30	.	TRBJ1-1	TGTGCCTGGGCCCGACAGGGCTTGAGGACTGAAGCTTTCTTT	CAWARQGLRTEAFF
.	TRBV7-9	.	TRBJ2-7	TGTGCCAGCAGCTCCGCCTACGAGCAGTACTTC	CASSSAYEQYF
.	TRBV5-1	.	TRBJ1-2	TGCGCCAGCAGCTTGGATAGAGGGAATGGCTACACCTTC	CASSLDRGNGYTF
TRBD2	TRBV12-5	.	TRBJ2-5	TGTGCTAGTGGTTCCGGGACTAGGGAAGAGACCCAGTACTTC	CASGSGTREETQYF
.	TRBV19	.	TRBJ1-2	TGTGCCAGTAGTGTAGGGGACGCCGGGGGATACTATGGCTACACCTTC	CASSVGDAGGYYGYTF
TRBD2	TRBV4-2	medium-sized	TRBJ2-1	TGTGCCAGCAGCCAAGGACGCGACAGCGGGAGTGATGAGCAGTTCTTC	CASSQGRDSGSDEQFF
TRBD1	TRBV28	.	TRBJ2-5	TGTGCCAGCAGTACTCATAACCTCGATCAGGGGGCGAGGGAGACCCAGTACTTC	CASSTHNLDQGARETQYF
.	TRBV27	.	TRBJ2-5	TGTGCCAGCAGTGGGCCTCTCAGCGGAGGAGGGGAGACCCAGTACTTC	CASSGPLSGGGETQYF
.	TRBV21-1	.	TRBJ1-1	TGTGCCAGCAGCAAAGGGATGGACAGGGTATCTGAAGCTTTCTTT	CASSKGMDRVSEAFF
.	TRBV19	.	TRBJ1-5	TGTGCCAGTGGGCAGGATAGCAATCAGCCCCAGCATTTT	CASGQDSNQPQHF
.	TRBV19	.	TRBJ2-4	TGTGCCAGTAGTATTTCGGTGGGGGGGGCCACCAAAAACATTCAGTACTTC	CASSISVGGATKNIQYF
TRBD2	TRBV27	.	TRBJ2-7	TGTGCCAGCAGTACAACACTAGCGGGGGAGAACTACGAGCAGTACTTC	CASSTTLAGENYEQYF
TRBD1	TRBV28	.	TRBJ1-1	TGTGCCAGCAGCCCCAACAGGGGGGAGGACACTGAAGCTTTCTTT	CASSPNRGEDTEAFF
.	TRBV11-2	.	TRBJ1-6	TGTGCCAGCAGCTCTCCGGGCTCACCCCTCCACTTT	CASSSPGSPLHF
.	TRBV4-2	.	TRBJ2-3	TGTGCCAGCAGCCAAAGGGGCGGACCCACAGATACGCAGTATTTT	CASSQRGGPTDTQYF
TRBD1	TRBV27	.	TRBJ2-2	TGTGCCAGCAGTTCAACAGGGGTTGGCACCGGGGAGCTGTTTTTT	CASSSTGVGTGELFF
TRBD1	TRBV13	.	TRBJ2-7	TGTGCCAGCAGCTATTCGACAGGGGCAGACTACGAGCAGTACTTC	CASSYSTGADYEQYF
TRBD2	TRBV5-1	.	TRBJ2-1	TGCGCCAGCCGCGGGACTACCATATACAATGAGCAGTTCTTC	CASRGTTIYNEQFF
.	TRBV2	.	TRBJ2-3	TGTGCCAGCACCCTCTACCGAAGCACAGATACGCAGTATTTT	CASTLYRSTDTQYF
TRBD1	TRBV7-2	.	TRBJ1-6	TGTGCCAGCAGCTGGGGGGACAGGCGATATAATTCACCCCTCCACTTT	CASSWGDRRYNSPLHF
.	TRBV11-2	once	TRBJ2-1	TGTGCCAGCAGCCCCAACCCTGGGGCCTCCTACAATGAGCAGTTCTTC	CASSPNPGASYNEQFF
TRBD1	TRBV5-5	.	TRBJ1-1	TGTGCCAGCAGCCTGGGACAGAGTAACATGAACACTGAAGCTTTCTTT	CASSLGQSNMNTEAFF
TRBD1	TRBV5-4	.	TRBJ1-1	TGTGCCAGCAGCCGGGGACAGGGGGCTATGAACACTGAAGCTTTCTTT	CASSRGQGAMNTEAFF